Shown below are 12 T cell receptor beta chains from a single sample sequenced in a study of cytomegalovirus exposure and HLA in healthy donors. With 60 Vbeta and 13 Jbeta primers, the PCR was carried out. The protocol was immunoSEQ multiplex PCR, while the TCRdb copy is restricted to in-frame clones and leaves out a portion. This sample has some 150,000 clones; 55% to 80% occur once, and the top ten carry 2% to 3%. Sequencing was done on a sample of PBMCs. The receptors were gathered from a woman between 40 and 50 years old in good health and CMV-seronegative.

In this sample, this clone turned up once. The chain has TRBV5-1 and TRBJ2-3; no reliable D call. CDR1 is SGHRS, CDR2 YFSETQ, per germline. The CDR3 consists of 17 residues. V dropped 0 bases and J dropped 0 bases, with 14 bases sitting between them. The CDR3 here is CASSLEGPPGSTDTQYF. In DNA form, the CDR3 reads TGCGCCAGCAGCTTGGAAGGCCCTCCGGGTAGCACAGATACGCAGTATTTT.

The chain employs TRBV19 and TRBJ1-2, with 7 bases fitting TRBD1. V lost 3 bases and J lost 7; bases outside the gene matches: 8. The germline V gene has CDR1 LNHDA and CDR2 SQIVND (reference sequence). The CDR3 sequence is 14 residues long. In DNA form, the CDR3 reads TGTGCCAGTAGTATCGGAGGGGGCGAACTTGGCTACACCTTC. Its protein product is CASSIGGGELGYTF. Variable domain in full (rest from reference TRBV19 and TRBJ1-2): DGGITQSPKYLFRKEGQNVTLSCEQNLNHDAMYWYRQDPGQGLRLIYYSQIVNDFQKGDIAEGYSVSREKKESFPLTVTSAQKNPTAFYLCASSIGGGELGYTFGSGTRLTVV.

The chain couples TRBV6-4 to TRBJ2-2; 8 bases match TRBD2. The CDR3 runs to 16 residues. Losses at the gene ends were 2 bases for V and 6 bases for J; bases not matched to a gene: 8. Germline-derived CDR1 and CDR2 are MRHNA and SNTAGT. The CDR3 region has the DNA TGTGCCAGCAGTGACCCCGACGGGGGGGCGGCCGGGGAGCTGTTTTTT. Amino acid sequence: CASSDPDGGAAGELFF.

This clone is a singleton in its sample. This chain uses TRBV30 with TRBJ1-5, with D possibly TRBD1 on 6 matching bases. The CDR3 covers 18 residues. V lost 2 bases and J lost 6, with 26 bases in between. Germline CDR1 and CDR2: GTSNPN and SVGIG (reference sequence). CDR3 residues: CAWSPAGRGASRGQPQHF. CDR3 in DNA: TGTGCCTGGAGTCCTGCGGGGCGGGGGGCTAGTCGAGGTCAGCCCCAGCATTTT. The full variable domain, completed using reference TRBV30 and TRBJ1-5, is SQTIHQWPATLVQPVGSPLSLECTVEGTSNPNLYWYRQAAGRGLQLLFYSVGIGQISSEVPQNLSASRPQDRQFILSSKKLLLSDSGFYLCAWSPAGRGASRGQPQHFGDGTRLSIL.

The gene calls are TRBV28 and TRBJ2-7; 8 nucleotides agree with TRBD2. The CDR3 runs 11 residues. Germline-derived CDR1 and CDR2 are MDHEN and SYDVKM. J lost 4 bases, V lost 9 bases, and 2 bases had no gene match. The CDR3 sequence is CASTSGYEQYF. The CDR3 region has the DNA TGTGCCAGTACTAGCGGATACGAGCAGTACTTC.

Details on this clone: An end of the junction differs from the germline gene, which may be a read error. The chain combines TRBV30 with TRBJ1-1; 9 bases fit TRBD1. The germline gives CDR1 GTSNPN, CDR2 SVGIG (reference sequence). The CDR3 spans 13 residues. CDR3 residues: CTWNRGLSTEAFF. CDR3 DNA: TGTACCTGGAACAGGGGGCTATCCACTGAAGCTTTCTTT. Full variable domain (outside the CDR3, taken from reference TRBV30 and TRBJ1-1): SQTIHQWPATLVQPVGSPLSLECTVEGTSNPNLYWYRQAAGRGLQLLFYSVGIGQISSEVPQNLSASRPQDRQFILSSKKLLLSDSGFYLCTWNRGLSTEAFFGQGTRLTVV.

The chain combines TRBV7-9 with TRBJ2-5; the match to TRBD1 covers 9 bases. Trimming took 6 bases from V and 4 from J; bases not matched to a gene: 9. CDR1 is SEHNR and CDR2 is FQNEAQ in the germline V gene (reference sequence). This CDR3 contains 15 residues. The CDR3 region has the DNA TGTGCCAGCAGGAAGACGGGGACAGGGCTAGAGACCCAGTACTTC. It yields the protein CASRKTGTGLETQYF.

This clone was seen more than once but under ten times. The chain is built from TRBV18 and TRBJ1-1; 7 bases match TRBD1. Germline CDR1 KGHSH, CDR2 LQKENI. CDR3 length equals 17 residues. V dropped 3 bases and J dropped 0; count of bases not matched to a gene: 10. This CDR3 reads CASSPSGTDYLNTEAFF. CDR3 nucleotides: TGTGCCAGCTCACCTTCGGGGACAGACTATTTGAACACTGAAGCTTTCTTT. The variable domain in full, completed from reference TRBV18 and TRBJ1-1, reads NAGVMQNPRHLVRRRGQEARLRCSPMKGHSHVYWYRQLPEEGLKFMVYLQKENIIDESGMPKERFSAEFPKEGPSILRIQQVVRGDSAAYFCASSPSGTDYLNTEAFFGQGTRLTVV.

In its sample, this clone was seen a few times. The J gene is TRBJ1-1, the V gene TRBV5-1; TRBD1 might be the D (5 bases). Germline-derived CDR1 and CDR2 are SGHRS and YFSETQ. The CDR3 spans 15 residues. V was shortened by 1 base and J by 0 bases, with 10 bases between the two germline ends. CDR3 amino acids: CASSLSGGVNTEAFF. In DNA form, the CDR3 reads TGCGCCAGCAGCTTGAGTGGAGGGGTGAACACTGAAGCTTTCTTT. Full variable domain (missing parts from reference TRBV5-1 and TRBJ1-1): KAGVTQTPRYLIKTRGQQVTLSCSPISGHRSVSWYQQTPGQGLQFLFEYFSETQRNKGNFPGRFSGRQFSNSRSEMNVSTLELGDSALYLCASSLSGGVNTEAFFGQGTRLTVV.

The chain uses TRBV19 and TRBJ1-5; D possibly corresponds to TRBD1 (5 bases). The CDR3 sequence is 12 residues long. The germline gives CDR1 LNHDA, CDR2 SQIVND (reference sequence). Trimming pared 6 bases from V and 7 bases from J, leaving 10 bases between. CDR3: CASSGGGQPQHF. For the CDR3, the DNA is TGTGCCAGTAGCGGGGGTGGGCAGCCCCAGCATTTT.

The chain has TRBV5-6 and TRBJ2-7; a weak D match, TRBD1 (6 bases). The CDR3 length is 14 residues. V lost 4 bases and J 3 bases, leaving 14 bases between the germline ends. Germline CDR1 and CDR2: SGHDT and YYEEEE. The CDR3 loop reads CASSVSGQFYEQYF. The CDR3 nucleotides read TGTGCCAGCAGCGTAAGTGGACAGTTCTACGAGCAGTACTTC.

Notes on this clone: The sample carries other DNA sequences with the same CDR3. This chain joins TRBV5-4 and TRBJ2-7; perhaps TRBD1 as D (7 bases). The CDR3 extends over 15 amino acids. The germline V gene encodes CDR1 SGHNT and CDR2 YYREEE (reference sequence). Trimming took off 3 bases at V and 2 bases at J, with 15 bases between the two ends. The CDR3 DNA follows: TGTGCCAGCAGCTCCCGGCAGGGGGGTCCCTACGAGCAGTACTTC. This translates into CASSSRQGGPYEQYF.